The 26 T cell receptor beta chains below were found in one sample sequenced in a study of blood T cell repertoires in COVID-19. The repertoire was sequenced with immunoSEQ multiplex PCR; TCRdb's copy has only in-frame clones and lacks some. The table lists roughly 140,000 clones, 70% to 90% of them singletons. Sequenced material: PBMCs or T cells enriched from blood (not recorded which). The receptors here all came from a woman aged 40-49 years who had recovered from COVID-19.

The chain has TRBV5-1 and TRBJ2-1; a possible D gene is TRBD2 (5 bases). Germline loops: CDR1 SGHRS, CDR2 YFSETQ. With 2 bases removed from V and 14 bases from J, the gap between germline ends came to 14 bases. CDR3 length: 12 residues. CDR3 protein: CASSFEGESKFF. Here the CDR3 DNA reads TGCGCCAGCAGCTTTGAGGGCGAATCGAAGTTCTTC.

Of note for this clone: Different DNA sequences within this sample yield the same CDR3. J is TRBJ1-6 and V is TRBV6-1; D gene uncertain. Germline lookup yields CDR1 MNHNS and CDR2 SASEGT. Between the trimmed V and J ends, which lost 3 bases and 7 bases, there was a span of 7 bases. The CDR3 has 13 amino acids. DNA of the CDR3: TGTGCCAGCAGTGATCGCGGCAATTCACCCCTCCACTTT. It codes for CASSDRGNSPLHF.

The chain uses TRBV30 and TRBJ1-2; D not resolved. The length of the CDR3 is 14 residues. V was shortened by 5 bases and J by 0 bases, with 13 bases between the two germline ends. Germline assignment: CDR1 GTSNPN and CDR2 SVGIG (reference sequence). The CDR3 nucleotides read TGTGCCTGGGGCATACAGAGCTCTAACTATGGCTACACCTTC. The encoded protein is CAWGIQSSNYGYTF. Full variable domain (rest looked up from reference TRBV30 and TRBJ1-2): SQTIHQWPATLVQPVGSPLSLECTVEGTSNPNLYWYRQAAGRGLQLLFYSVGIGQISSEVPQNLSASRPQDRQFILSSKKLLLSDSGFYLCAWGIQSSNYGYTFGSGTRLTVV.

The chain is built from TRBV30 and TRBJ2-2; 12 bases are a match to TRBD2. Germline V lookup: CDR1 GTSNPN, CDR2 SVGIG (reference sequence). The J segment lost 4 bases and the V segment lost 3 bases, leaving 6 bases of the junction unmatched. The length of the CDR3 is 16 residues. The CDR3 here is CAWRRLAGEGTGELFF. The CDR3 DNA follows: TGTGCCTGGAGGAGACTAGCGGGAGAAGGCACCGGGGAGCTGTTTTTT.

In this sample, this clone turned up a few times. The CDR3 loop is CASSTDRDRAGTATNEKLFF. Written as DNA, the CDR3 is TGTGCCAGTAGTACTGACCGGGACAGGGCCGGAACAGCAACTAATGAAAAACTGTTTTTT. The chain uses TRBV19 and TRBJ1-4; 9 bases match TRBD1. The V segment lost 4 bases and the J segment 0 bases; nucleotides outside the gene matches: 15. There are 20 residues in the CDR3. CDR1 is LNHDA and CDR2 is SQIVND in the germline V gene (reference sequence).

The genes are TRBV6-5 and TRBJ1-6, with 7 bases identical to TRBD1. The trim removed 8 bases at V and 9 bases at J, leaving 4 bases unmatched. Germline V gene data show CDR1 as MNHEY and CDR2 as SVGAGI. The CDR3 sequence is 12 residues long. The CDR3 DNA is TGTGCCAGCGGAGAGGGGGCTTCACCCCTCCACTTT. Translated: CASGEGASPLHF.

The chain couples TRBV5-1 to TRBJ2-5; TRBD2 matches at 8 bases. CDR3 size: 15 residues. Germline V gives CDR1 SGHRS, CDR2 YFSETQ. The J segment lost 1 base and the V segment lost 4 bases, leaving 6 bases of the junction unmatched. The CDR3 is CASSASSGSQETQYF. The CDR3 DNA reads TGCGCCAGCAGCGCATCTAGCGGGTCCCAAGAGACCCAGTACTTC.

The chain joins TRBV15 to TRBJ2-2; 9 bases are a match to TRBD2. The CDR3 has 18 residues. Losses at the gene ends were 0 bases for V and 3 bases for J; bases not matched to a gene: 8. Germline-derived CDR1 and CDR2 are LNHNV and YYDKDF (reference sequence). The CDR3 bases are TGTGCCACCAGCAGAGACCCGGGACTAGCAACTTACACCGGGGAGCTGTTTTTT. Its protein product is CATSRDPGLATYTGELFF.

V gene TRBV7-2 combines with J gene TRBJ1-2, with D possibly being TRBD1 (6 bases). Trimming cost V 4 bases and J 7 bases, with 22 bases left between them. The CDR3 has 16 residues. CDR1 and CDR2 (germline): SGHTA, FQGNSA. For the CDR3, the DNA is TGTGCCAGCAGCTCCACAAACAACAGGGCGACGGGTGGCTACACCTTC. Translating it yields CASSSTNNRATGGYTF. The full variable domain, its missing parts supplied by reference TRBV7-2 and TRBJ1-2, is GAGVSQSPSNKVTEKGKDVELRCDPISGHTALYWYRQSLGQGLEFLIYFQGNSAPDKSGLPSDRFSAERTGGSVSTLTIQRTQQEDSAVYLCASSSTNNRATGGYTFGSGTRLTVV.

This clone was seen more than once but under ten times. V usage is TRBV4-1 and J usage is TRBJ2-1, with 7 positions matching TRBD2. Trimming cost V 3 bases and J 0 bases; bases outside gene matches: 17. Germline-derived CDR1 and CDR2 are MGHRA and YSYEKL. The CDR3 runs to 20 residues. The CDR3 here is CASSQDPPLVAGDSYNEQFF. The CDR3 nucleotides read TGCGCCAGCAGCCAGGACCCTCCTTTGGTGGCGGGGGACTCCTACAATGAGCAGTTCTTC.

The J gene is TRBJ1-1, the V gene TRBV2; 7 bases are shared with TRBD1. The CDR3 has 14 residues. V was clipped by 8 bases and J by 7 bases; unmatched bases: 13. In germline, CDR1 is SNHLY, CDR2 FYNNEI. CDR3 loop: CASLPEQGTVEAFF. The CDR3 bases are TGTGCCAGCTTACCAGAACAGGGGACAGTTGAAGCTTTCTTT.

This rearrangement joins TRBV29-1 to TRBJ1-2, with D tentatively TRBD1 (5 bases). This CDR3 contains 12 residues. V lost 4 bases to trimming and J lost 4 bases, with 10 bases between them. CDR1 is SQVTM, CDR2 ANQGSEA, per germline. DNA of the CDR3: TGCAGCGTTGTTGGGGGGGTCTATGGCTACACCTTC. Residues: CSVVGGVYGYTF.

The CDR3 loop reads CATSPNRQGMGQPQHF. The DNA for the CDR3 is TGTGCCACCAGCCCTAATCGACAGGGGATGGGGCAGCCCCAGCATTTT. J is TRBJ1-5 and V is TRBV15, with 8 bases identical to TRBD1. Unmatched junction bases numbered 13, after V lost 5 bases and J lost 7 bases. The CDR3 contains 16 residues. Germline V gives CDR1 LNHNV, CDR2 YYDKDF (reference sequence).

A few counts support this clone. The CDR3 nucleotides read TGCGCCAGCAGCTTGGAGACCGGGAGGGGGGAGACCCAGTACTTC. Translated: CASSLETGRGETQYF. This sequence joins TRBV5-1 and TRBJ2-5; TRBD2 agrees at 8 bases. Germline V gene data show CDR1 as SGHRS and CDR2 as YFSETQ. The CDR3 covers 15 residues. Trimming at V came to 0 bases and at J to 5 bases, leaving 6 bases not matched to a gene.

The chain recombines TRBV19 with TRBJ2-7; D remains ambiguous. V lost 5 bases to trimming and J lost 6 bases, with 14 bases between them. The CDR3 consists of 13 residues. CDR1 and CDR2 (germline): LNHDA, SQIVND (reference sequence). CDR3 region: CASSPPEFGEQYF. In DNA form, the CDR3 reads TGTGCCAGTAGTCCCCCCGAGTTTGGCGAGCAGTACTTC.

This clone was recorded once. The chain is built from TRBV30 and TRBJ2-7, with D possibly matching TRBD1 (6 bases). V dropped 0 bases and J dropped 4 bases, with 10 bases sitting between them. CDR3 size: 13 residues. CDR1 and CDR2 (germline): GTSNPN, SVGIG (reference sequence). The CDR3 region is CAWSVTGPYEQYF. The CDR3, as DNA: TGTGCCTGGAGTGTAACAGGGCCGTACGAGCAGTACTTC.

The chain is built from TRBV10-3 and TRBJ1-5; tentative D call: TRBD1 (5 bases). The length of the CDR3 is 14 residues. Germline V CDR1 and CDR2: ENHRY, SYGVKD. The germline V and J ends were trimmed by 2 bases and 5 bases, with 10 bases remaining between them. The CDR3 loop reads CAISEQGGDQPQHF. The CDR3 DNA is TGTGCCATCAGTGAGCAGGGAGGCGATCAGCCCCAGCATTTT.

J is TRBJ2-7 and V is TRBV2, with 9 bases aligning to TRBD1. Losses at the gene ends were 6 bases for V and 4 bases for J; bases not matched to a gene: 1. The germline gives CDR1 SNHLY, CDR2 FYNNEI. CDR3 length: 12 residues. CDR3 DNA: TGTGCCAGCAGGGACAGGGGATACGAGCAGTACTTC. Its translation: CASRDRGYEQYF.

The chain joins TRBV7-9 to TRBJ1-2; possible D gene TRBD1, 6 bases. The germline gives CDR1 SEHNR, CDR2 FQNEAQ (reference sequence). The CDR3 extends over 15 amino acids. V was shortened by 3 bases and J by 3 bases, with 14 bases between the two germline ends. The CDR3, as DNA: TGTGCCAGCAGCTTTACAGGGATACCTGACTATGGCTACACCTTC. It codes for CASSFTGIPDYGYTF.

The CDR3: CASSWGQGSTEAFF. The CDR3 region has the DNA TGCGCCAGCTCCTGGGGACAGGGGAGCACTGAAGCTTTCTTT. The chain has TRBV5-1 and TRBJ1-1; 10 bases agree with TRBD1. The germline CDR1 and CDR2 sequences are SGHRS and YFSETQ. The CDR3 is 14 amino acids. After removal of 7 bases from V and 4 bases from J, the junction contained 7 bases not matched to a gene.

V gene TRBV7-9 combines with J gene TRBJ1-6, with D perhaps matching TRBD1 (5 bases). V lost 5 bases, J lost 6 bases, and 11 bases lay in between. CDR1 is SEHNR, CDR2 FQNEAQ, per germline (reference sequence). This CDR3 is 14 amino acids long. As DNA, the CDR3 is TGTGCCAGCAGCCGACGGGACTTTAATTCACCCCTCCACTTT. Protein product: CASSRRDFNSPLHF.

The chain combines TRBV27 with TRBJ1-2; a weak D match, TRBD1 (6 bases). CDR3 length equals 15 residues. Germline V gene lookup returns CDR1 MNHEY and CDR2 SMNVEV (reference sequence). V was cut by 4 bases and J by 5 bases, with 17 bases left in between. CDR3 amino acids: CASSSQGQLGYGYTF. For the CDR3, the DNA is TGTGCCAGCAGTTCCCAAGGACAGCTGGGTTATGGCTACACCTTC.

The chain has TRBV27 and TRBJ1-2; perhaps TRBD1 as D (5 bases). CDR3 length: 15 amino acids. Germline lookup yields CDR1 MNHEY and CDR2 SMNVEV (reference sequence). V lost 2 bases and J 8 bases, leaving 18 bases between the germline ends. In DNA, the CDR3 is TGTGCCAGCAGTTTACTGTACAGGAGCGAGGAAGGCTACACCTTC. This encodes CASSLLYRSEEGYTF.

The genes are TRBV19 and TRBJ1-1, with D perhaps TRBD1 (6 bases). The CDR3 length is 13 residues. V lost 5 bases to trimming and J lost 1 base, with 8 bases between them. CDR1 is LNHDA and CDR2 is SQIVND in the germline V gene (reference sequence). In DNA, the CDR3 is TGTGCCAGTAGTCAGGGGTCGAACACTGAAGCTTTCTTT. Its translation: CASSQGSNTEAFF. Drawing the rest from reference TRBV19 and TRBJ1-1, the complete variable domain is DGGITQSPKYLFRKEGQNVTLSCEQNLNHDAMYWYRQDPGQGLRLIYYSQIVNDFQKGDIAEGYSVSREKKESFPLTVTSAQKNPTAFYLCASSQGSNTEAFFGQGTRLTVV.

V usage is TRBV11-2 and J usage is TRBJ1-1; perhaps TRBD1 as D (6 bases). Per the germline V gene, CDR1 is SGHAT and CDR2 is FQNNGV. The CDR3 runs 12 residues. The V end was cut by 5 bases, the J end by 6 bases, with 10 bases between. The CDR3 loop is CASSGDTSEAFF. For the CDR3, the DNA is TGTGCCAGCAGCGGGGACACCTCTGAAGCTTTCTTT.

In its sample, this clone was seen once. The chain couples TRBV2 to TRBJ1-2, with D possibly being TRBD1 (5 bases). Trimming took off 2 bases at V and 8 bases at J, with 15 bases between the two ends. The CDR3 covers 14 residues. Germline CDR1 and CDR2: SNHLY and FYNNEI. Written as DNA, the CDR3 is TGTGCCAGCAGTGAACGGCAGGGTTCGGGCGGCTACACCTTC. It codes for CASSERQGSGGYTF. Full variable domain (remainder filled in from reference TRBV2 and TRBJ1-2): EPEVTQTPSHQVTQMGQEVILRCVPISNHLYFYWYRQILGQKVEFLVSFYNNEISEKSEIFDDQFSVERPDGSNFTLKIRSTKLEDSAMYFCASSERQGSGGYTFGSGTRLTVV.